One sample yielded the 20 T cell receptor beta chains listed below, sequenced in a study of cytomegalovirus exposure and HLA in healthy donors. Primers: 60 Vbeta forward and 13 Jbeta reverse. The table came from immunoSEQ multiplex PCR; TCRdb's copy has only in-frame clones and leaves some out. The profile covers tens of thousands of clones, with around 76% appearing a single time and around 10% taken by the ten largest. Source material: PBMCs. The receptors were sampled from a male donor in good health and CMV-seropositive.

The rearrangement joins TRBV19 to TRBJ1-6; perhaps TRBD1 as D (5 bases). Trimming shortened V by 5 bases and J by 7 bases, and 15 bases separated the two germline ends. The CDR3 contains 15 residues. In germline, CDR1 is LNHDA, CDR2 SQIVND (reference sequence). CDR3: CASSLTTVSNSPLHF. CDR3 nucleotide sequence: TGTGCCAGTAGTTTGACGACAGTTTCAAATTCACCCCTCCACTTT.

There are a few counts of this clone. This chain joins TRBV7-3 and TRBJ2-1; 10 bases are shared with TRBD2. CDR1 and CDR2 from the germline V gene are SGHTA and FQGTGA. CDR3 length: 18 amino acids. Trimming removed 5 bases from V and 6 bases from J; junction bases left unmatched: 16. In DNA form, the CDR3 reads TGTGCCAGCAGCGAAAGCCCCATTACCGGGACTAGCGTCAATGAGCAGTTCTTC. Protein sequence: CASSESPITGTSVNEQFF.

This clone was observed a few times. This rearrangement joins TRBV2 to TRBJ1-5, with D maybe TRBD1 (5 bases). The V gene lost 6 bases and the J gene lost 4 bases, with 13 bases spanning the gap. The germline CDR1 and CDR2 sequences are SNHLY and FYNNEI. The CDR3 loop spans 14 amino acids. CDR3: CASRGEHGNQPQHF. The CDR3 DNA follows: TGTGCCAGCAGAGGGGAACACGGGAATCAGCCCCAGCATTTT.

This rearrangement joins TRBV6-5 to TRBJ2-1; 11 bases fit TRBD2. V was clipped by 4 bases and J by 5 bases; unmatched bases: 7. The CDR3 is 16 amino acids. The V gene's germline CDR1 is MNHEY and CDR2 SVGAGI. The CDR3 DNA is TGTGCCAGCAGTTCCCTATTAGCGGGAGGGGACAATGAGCAGTTCTTC. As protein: CASSSLLAGGDNEQFF.

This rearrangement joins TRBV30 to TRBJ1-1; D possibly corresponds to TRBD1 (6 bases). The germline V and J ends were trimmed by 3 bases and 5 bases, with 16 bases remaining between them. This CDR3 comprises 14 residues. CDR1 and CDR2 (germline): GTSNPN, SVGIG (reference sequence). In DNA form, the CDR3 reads TGTGCCTGGAGGGCAGGACAGTCTGGTACTGAAGCTTTCTTT. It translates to CAWRAGQSGTEAFF.

DNA of the CDR3: TGTGCCAGCAGTTTATTCCCCGGCAGGCTTGACGGCTACACCTTC. Translation: CASSLFPGRLDGYTF. This chain links TRBV27 with TRBJ1-2; D remains ambiguous. V lost 1 base and J lost 8, with 17 bases in between. In germline, CDR1 is MNHEY, CDR2 SMNVEV (reference sequence). The CDR3 totals 15 residues.

The CDR3 sequence: CASSAALGPLYEQYF. Here the CDR3 DNA reads TGTGCCAGCAGCGCCGCTTTGGGCCCCCTATACGAGCAGTACTTC. V and J are TRBV7-9 and TRBJ2-7, with D hard to call. Per the germline V gene, CDR1 is SEHNR and CDR2 is FQNEAQ (reference sequence). This CDR3 spans 15 amino acids. V was cut by 5 bases and J by 4 bases, with 18 bases left in between. The full variable domain, rest sourced from reference TRBV7-9 and TRBJ2-7, is DTGVSQNPRHKITKRGQNVTFRCDPISEHNRLYWYRQTLGQGPEFLTYFQNEAQLEKSRLLSDRFSAERPKGSFSTLEIQRTEQGDSAMYLCASSAALGPLYEQYFGPGTRLTVT.

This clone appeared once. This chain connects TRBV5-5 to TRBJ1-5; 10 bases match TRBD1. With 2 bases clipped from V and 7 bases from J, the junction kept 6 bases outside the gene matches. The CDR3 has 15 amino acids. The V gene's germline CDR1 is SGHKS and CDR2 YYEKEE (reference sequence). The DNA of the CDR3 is TGTGCCAGCAGCTTTGGACAGGGGGTGAGCCAGCCCCAGCATTTT. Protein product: CASSFGQGVSQPQHF.

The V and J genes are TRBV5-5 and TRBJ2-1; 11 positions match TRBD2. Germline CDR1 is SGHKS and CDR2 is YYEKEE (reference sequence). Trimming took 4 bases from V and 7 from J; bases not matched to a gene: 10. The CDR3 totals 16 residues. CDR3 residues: CASSPFSGRAMNEQFF. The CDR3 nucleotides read TGTGCCAGCAGCCCTTTTAGCGGGAGGGCCATGAATGAGCAGTTCTTC.

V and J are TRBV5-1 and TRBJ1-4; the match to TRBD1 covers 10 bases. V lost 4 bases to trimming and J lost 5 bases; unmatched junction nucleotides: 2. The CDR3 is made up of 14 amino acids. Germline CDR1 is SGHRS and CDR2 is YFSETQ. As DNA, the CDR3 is TGCGCCAGCAGCATGGGACAGGGGAATGAAAAACTGTTTTTT. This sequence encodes CASSMGQGNEKLFF.

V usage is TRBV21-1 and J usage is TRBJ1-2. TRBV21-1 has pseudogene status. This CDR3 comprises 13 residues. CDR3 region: CASSALTRNGYTF. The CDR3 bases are TGTGCCAGCAGCGCCCTGACGAGGAATGGCTACACCTTC.

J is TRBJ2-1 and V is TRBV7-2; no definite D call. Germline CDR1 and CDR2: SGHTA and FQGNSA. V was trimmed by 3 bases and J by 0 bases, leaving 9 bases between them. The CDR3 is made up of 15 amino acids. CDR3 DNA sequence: TGTGCCAGCAGCTTGGTCAGCGACTCCTACAATGAGCAGTTCTTC. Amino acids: CASSLVSDSYNEQFF.

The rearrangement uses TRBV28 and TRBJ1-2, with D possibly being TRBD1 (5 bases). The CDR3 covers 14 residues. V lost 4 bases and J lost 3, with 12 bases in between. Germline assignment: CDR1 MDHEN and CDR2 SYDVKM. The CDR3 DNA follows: TGTGCCAGCAGTTCTGAGACAGCTCACTATGGCTACACCTTC. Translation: CASSSETAHYGYTF.

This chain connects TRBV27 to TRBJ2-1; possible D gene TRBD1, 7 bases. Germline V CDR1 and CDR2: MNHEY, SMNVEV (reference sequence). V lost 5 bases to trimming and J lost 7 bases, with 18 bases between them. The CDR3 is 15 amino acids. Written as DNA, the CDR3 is TGTGCCAGCAGTCCCCAGGGGGGTAAGAGAAATGAGCAGTTCTTC. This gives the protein CASSPQGGKRNEQFF.

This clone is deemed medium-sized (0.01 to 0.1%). The CDR3 sequence is CASGQGGSGELFF. CDR3 nucleotides: TGTGCCAGCGGACAGGGTGGAAGCGGGGAGCTGTTTTTT. V is TRBV6-4 and J is TRBJ2-2; 8 bases align to TRBD1. With V trimmed by 8 bases and J by 7 bases, 6 bases remained unmatched. From germline, CDR1 is MRHNA and CDR2 SNTAGT. The CDR3 is 13 residues long.

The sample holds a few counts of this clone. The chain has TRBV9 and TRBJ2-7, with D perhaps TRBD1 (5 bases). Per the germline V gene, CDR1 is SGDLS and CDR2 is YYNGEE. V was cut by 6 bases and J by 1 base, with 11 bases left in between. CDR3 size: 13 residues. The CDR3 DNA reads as TGTGCCAGCAACCGGGCAGGGTCCTACGAGCAGTACTTC. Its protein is CASNRAGSYEQYF.

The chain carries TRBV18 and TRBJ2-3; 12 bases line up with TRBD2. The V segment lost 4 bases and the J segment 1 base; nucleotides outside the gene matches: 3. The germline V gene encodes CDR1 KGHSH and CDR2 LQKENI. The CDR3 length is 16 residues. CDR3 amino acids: CASSLTSGRRTDTQYF. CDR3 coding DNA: TGTGCCAGCTCACTGACTAGCGGGAGACGCACAGATACGCAGTATTTT.

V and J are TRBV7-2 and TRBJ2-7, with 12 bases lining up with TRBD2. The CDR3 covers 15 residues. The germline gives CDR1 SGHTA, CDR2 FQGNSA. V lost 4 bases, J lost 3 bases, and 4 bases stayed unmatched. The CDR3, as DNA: TGTGCCAGCAGCTCTCGGACTAGCGGGGACTACGAGCAGTACTTC. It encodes CASSSRTSGDYEQYF.

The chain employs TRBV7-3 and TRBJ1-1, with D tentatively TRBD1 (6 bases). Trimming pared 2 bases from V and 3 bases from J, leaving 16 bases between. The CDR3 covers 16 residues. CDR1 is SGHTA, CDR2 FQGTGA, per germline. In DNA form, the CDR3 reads TGTGCCAGCAGCTTAGGGGTGGGGGCTGGGGACACTGAAGCTTTCTTT. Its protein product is CASSLGVGAGDTEAFF.

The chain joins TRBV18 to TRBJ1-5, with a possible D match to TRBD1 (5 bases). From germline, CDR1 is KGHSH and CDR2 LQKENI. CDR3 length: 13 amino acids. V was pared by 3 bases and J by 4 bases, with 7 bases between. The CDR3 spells CASSPGQNQPQHF. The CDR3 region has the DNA TGTGCCAGCTCACCCGGACAAAATCAGCCCCAGCATTTT.